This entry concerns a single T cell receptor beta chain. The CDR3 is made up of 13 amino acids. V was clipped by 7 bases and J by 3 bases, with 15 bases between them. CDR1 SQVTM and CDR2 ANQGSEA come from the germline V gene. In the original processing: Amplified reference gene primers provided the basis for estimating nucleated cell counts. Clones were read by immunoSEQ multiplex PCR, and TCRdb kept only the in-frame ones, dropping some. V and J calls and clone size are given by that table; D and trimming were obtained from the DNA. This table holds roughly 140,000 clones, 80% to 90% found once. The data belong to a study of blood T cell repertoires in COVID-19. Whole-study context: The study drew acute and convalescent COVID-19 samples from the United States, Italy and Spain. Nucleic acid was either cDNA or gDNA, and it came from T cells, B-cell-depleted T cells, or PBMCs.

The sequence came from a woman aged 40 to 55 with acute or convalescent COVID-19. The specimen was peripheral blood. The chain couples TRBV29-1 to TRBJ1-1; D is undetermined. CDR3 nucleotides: TGCAGCGCATTGAGCTGGGGAGACACTGAAGCTTTCTTT. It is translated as CSALSWGDTEAFF.